These T cell receptor beta chains were read from a single sample in a study of T cells in Graves' hyperthyroidism and ophthalmopathy. One entry per CDR3 protein results from TCRdb running MiXCR on the multiplex PCR reads. The sample consists of about 540,000 distinct CDR3 sequences, 46% of them appearing once. Sequenced input: peripheral blood or thyroid tissue (not recorded which). These TCRs come from a woman younger than 35 with Graves' hyperthyroidism. Each CDR3 is given with its conserved first and last residue. The D gene is left open where the match is weak. Some rows have no size entry. The others give once, few or many, or a class for an expanded clone.

v_gene,abundance,d_gene,j_gene,CDR3nt,CDR3aa
TRBV25-1,-,-,TRBJ2-2,TGTGCCAGCAGTGAATGGCAGGACACCGGGGAGCTGTTTTTT,CASSEWQDTGELFF
TRBV7-3,few,-,TRBJ1-1,TGCGCCAGCAGCCCGCCAGGTCTCACTGAAGCTTTCTTT,CASSPPGLTEAFF
TRBV7-9,few,-,TRBJ1-2,TGTGCCAGCAGCTTGGACGGATCTATCGTCTATGGCTACACCTTC,CASSLDGSIVYGYTF
TRBV7-9,-,-,TRBJ1-1,TGTGCCAGCAGCCCGACAGTGGGCCCGAACACTGAAGCTTTCTTT,CASSPTVGPNTEAFF
TRBV20-1,-,-,TRBJ2-7,TGCAGTGCCAATGCCGGGGCTAGCGCCTACGAGCAGTACTTC,CSANAGASAYEQYF
TRBV20-1,-,TRBD1,TRBJ1-1,TGCAGTGCGGACAGGGCGAACACTGAAGCTTTCTTT,CSADRANTEAFF
TRBV5-1,few,-,TRBJ1-5,TGCGCCAGCAGCTTGAGCATCAATCAGCCCCAGCATTTT,CASSLSINQPQHF
TRBV5-1,many,-,TRBJ1-3,TGCGCCAGCAGCTTGGTCGCAGGGGTCGGAAACACCATATATTTT,CASSLVAGVGNTIYF
TRBV7-9,-,TRBD2,TRBJ2-1,TGTGCCAGCAGCTTAGGAGCGGGAGGATCCAATGAGCAGTTCTTC,CASSLGAGGSNEQFF
TRBV25-1,-,TRBD1,TRBJ2-2,TGTGCCAGCAGGGGGCAGGGGGACGGGGAGCTGTTTTTT,CASRGQGDGELFF
TRBV10-3,few,TRBD1,TRBJ2-1,TGTGCCATCAGTGTCGACAGGGTCAATGAGCAGTTCTTC,CAISVDRVNEQFF
TRBV19,many,-,TRBJ1-6,TGTGCCAGTAGTCTTTTTAATTCACCCCTCCACTTT,CASSLFNSPLHF
TRBV19,many,TRBD1,TRBJ2-5,TGTGCCAGTAGCCCGGGACAGGGGATCGAGACCCAGTACTTC,CASSPGQGIETQYF
TRBV2,-,-,TRBJ2-7,TGTGCCAGCAGCCGCGATCAGTACTTC,CASSRDQYF
TRBV20-1,-,-,TRBJ1-1,TGCAGTGCTAGCCAGGCAGCCACTGAAGCTTTCTTT,CSASQAATEAFF
TRBV10-2,many,-,TRBJ2-5,TGCGCCAGCACAGAGGGCGCGGGCCTACAAGAGACCCAGTACTTC,CASTEGAGLQETQYF
TRBV6-5,once,-,TRBJ2-7,TGTGCCAGCAGTCGACACGGGGACGGGCAGTACTTC,CASSRHGDGQYF
TRBV29-1,-,-,TRBJ2-2,TGCAGCGTTGAAGACGGGACAGGGGAGCTGTTTTTT,CSVEDGTGELFF
TRBV7-9,-,-,TRBJ1-1,TGTGCCAGCAGCCCTGTGGGCCTTCCGGCTGAAGCTTTCTTT,CASSPVGLPAEAFF
TRBV7-9,few,-,TRBJ2-7,TGTGCCAGCAGCTTGGTCGACACACTGTTCTACGAGCAGTACTTC,CASSLVDTLFYEQYF
TRBV19,many,-,TRBJ1-1,TGTGCCAGTAGTGCCGGACAGAACACTGAAGCTTTCTTT,CASSAGQNTEAFF
TRBV10-3,-,-,TRBJ1-1,TGTGCTAGAGAGGGCCGGAACACTGAAGCTTTCTTT,CAREGRNTEAFF
TRBV20-1,few,-,TRBJ2-5,TGTACCGTCAGGGCTAGCTATCAGGAGACCCAGTACTTC,CTVRASYQETQYF
TRBV19,-,-,TRBJ2-2,TGTGCCAGTAGCGACAGCCTTAACACCGGGAAGCTGTTTTTT,CASSDSLNTGKLFF
TRBV2,few,-,TRBJ2-7,TGTGCCAGCAGTGACGGGCTTAGACGGGGCTACGAGCAGTACTTC,CASSDGLRRGYEQYF
TRBV29-1,-,-,TRBJ1-5,TGCAGTGAAGGAGGCGGCAATCAGCCCCAGCATTTT,CSEGGGNQPQHF
TRBV15,few,-,TRBJ2-6,TGTGCCACCAGCAGACACGGGACAGGGGCCAACGTCCTGACTTTC,CATSRHGTGANVLTF
TRBV10-3,-,-,TRBJ1-6,TGTGCCATCAGTGAGGGGACTGGCAGAGATAATTCACCCCTCCACTTT,CAISEGTGRDNSPLHF
TRBV10-3,few,-,TRBJ1-5,TGTGCCAGCAGTGAAAGAGGGCACCAGCCCCAGCATTTT,CASSERGHQPQHF
TRBV15,many,-,TRBJ1-1,TGTGCCACCAGCAGAGATAAGGGGGGAAGTACTGAAGCTTTCTTT,CATSRDKGGSTEAFF
TRBV20-1,-,-,TRBJ1-6,TGCAGTGCTAGAAAAACAGGAGTAAACTATAATTCACCCCTCCACTTT,CSARKTGVNYNSPLHF
TRBV29-1,many,-,TRBJ2-2,TGCAGCGTCCCCATGGGGGCAGGGACCGCCGGGGAGCTGTTTTTT,CSVPMGAGTAGELFF
TRBV7-2,few,-,TRBJ1-2,TGTGCCAGCAGCATCCCCGAGGTTACAGCACTGTACTATGGCTACACCTTC,CASSIPEVTALYYGYTF
TRBV2,-,-,TRBJ1-2,TGTGCCAGCAGTGAAGAGGAAGGGAGTCCCTATGGCTACACCTTC,CASSEEEGSPYGYTF
TRBV6-5,-,-,TRBJ2-7,TGTGCCAGCAGTTTTAAGCAGGGTCAGTACTTC,CASSFKQGQYF
TRBV5-1,few,TRBD1,TRBJ1-4,TGCGCCAGCAGCGGACTCGACAGGGTGAATGAAAAACTGTTTTTT,CASSGLDRVNEKLFF
TRBV19,few,-,TRBJ1-1,TGTGCCAGTGGTGACAGGAAGGGTTGGATGAACACTGAAGCTTTCTTT,CASGDRKGWMNTEAFF
TRBV29-1,-,TRBD1,TRBJ1-2,TGCAGCTTAGTGGGGACAGGGGAAGCTGGCTACACCTTC,CSLVGTGEAGYTF
TRBV19,few,TRBD1,TRBJ2-2,TGTGCCAGTAGTACGGGACAGGACGGGGAGCTGTTTTTT,CASSTGQDGELFF
TRBV9,many,TRBD1,TRBJ2-7,TGTGCCAGCAGCGCGGACGACAGGGCCTACGAGCAGTACTTC,CASSADDRAYEQYF
TRBV6-6,few,-,TRBJ2-5,TGTGCCAGCAACGAGGGAGAGACCCAGTACTTC,CASNEGETQYF
TRBV6-5,-,-,TRBJ2-2,TGTGCCAGCAGTTATAGCTACACCGAGGAGCTGTCTTTT,CASSYSYTEELSF
TRBV2,few,-,TRBJ2-7,TGTGCCAGCAGTTACTCGTCAGGGAGGACTACCTACGAGCAGTACTTC,CASSYSSGRTTYEQYF
TRBV9,many,-,TRBJ1-6,TGTGCCAGCTCGTGGGGCAGCGAAAGGTCACCCCTCCACTTT,CASSWGSERSPLHF
TRBV6-6,-,TRBD2,TRBJ2-7,TGTGCCAGCAGTCCCAGCGGGAGGGCCAACGAGCAGTACTTC,CASSPSGRANEQYF
TRBV7-6,many,TRBD2,TRBJ2-7,TGTGCCAGCAGCTTAGGGACTAGCAACGAGCAGTACTTC,CASSLGTSNEQYF
TRBV7-2,-,-,TRBJ1-1,TGTGCCAGCAGCCCCGGGACCCAAGCTTTCTTT,CASSPGTQAFF
TRBV5-1,-,-,TRBJ2-7,TGCGCCAGCAAGACAGCCTCGGAAGGAGGCTACGAGCAGTACTTC,CASKTASEGGYEQYF
TRBV15,many,-,TRBJ1-2,TGTGCCACCAGCAGAGAAGTAGGCTATGGCTACACCTTC,CATSREVGYGYTF
TRBV7-9,few,-,TRBJ1-1,TGTGCCAGCAGCTCGGCCCCCTTAGACACTGAAGCTTTCTTT,CASSSAPLDTEAFF
TRBV25-1,-,TRBD1,TRBJ2-1,TGTGCCAGCAGTGGGGACAGCTACAATGAGCAGTTCTTC,CASSGDSYNEQFF
TRBV20-1,-,-,TRBJ1-1,TGCAGTGCCCGACAGTTGACTGAAGCTTTCTTT,CSARQLTEAFF
TRBV7-2,-,TRBD1,TRBJ2-7,TGTGCCAGCAGCCAAGGACGAGGGGACAGAGCATACGAGCAGTACTTC,CASSQGRGDRAYEQYF